The clone carrying this TCR beta chain has at least ten counts. What it binds is unknown. The time point was: technical triplicate 3. Sorted libraries came from 1 million CD4+ or CD8+ T cells. TCRdb re-analysed the 5' RACE reads in MiXCR, keeping a single row per CDR3 protein. The sample yields approximately 28,000 distinct CDR3 sequences, around 16% seen once. These data originate in a study of neurological immune-mediated disorders. Study results and caveats: Among expanded clones, no CDR3 amino acid sequences were shared across subjects, a pattern suggesting private repertoires in all groups.

Germline loops: CDR1 DFQATT, CDR2 SNEGSKA (reference sequence). CDR3 size: 15 residues. The germline V and J ends were trimmed by 5 bases and 0 bases, with 15 bases remaining between them. The chain has TRBV20-1 and TRBJ2-3; possibly TRBD2 for D (6 bases). This TCR was recovered from a female donor with HTLV-1-associated myelopathy (HAM/TSP). The sample taken for sequencing was CD4+ T cells from blood. The chain's CDR3 is CSADNRDSSTDTQYF. CDR3 DNA sequence: TGCAGTGCTGACAACCGGGACTCAAGCACAGATACGCAGTATTTT.